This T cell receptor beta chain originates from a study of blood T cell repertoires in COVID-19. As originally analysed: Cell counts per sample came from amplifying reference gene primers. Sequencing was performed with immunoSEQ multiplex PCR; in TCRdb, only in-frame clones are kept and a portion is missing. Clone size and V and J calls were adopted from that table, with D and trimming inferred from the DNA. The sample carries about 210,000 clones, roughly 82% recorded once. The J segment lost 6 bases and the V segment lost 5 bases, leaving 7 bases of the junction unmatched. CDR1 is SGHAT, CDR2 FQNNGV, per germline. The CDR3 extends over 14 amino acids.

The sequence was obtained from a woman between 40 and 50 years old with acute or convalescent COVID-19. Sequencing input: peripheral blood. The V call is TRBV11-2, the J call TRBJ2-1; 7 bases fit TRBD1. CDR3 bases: TGTGCCAGCAGCCCGATCCGGGACAGCAATGAGCAGTTCTTC. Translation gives CASSPIRDSNEQFF.